This TCR beta chain comes out of a study of cytomegalovirus exposure and HLA in healthy donors. Notes on this clone: Its target is unknown.

General observations from the study: Cytomegalovirus-associated status was assigned to some 180 TCR beta chains. Presence/absence analyses treated sequencing depth as roughly uniform across donors.

In nominal health when sampled, donors likely had unrecorded immune exposures nonetheless. Germline V CDR1 and CDR2: LGHNA, YSLEER. The CDR3 is made up of 19 amino acids. V dropped 0 bases and J dropped 2; count of bases not matched to a gene: 12. Vbeta (60) and Jbeta (13) primers were used in the PCR. Profiled with immunoSEQ multiplex PCR; TCRdb holds only in-frame clones, not every one. The table records about 130,000 clones, about 80% of them present only once. V usage is TRBV4-3 and J usage is TRBJ2-1; 8 bases fit TRBD2. Sequencing was performed on PBMCs. This receptor was taken from a woman in her 50s in good health and CMV-seronegative. CDR3 loop: CASSQDRESGGPPYNEQFF. The CDR3 DNA sequence: TGCGCCAGCAGCCAAGATCGTGAGTCGGGAGGGCCCCCCTACAATGAGCAGTTCTTC.